The T cell receptor (beta chain) described here comes from a study of T cells after yellow fever vaccination. Study as a whole: SMART-Seq v4 Ultra Low Input handled preparation of low-cell-number fractions.

TCRdb ran MiXCR on the 5' RACE reads and lists one entry per CDR3 protein. The sample consists of about 550,000 distinct CDR3 sequences, under 25% of them appearing once. Study-wide points: The presence of abundant clonotypes contaminating from the bulk population was possible in FACS-sorted repertoires.

This CDR3 contains 12 residues. CDR1 SGHDN and CDR2 FVKESK come from the germline V gene. V lost 3 bases, J lost 5 bases, and 7 bases lay in between. As to this clonotype: Its antigen is not known.

The chain combines TRBV14 with TRBJ2-5; no clear D gene. This TCR derives from a man aged 30 to 39 who received the YFV17D yellow fever vaccine. The sample in question was PBMCs, obtained 15 days after the yellow fever booster vaccination. CDR3 coding DNA: TGTGCCAGCAGCCATCGATGGGAGACCCAGTACTTC. Encoded protein: CASSHRWETQYF.